This entry lists 28 T cell receptor beta chains sequenced from one sample in a study of human T cells and chemical hapten exposure. The time point was: pre-sensitization, week 0. Treatment given: therapeutic diphenylcyclopropenone sensitization with weekly scalp DPC. TCRdb called the RACE reads again in MiXCR, with one record for every CDR3 protein. The sample has approximately 320,000 distinct CDR3 sequences, 5.5% seen once; the top ten hold around 8%. Sequencing used whole blood, obtained in connection with sensitization to the hapten diphenylcyclopropenone (DPC). These receptors came from a young woman with alopecia areata. Some clones in this sample may be carry-over from other donors' samples.

This clonotype has a count of ten or more. This sequence joins TRBV12-3 or TRBV12-4 and TRBJ2-4; 7 bases agree with TRBD1. Germline trimming cut 7 bases from V and 1 base from J; bases unmatched to any gene: 4. The CDR3 spans 14 residues. As DNA, the CDR3 is TGTGCCAGCACCCCGGACAGGGCCAAAAACATTCAGTACTTC. Its translation: CASTPDRAKNIQYF.

There are many counts of this clonotype. The gene calls are TRBV10-3 and TRBJ2-7; 11 bases line up with TRBD1. Per the germline V gene, CDR1 is ENHRY and CDR2 is SYGVKD. V shed 5 bases, J shed 5 bases, and the junction held 8 bases outside the gene matches. The length of the CDR3 is 15 residues. The CDR3 sequence: CAISTGQGAEDEQYF. Written as DNA, the CDR3 is TGTGCCATCAGTACCGGACAGGGGGCGGAGGACGAGCAGTACTTC.

This clonotype was detected only a few times. V gene TRBV10-2 combines with J gene TRBJ2-5; 8 bases are shared with TRBD2. This CDR3 is 13 amino acids long. Germline V gene lookup returns CDR1 WSHSY and CDR2 SAAADI. Trimming cost V 5 bases and J 5 bases; bases outside gene matches: 4. CDR3: CASSLGTRETQYF. CDR3 nucleotide sequence: TGCGCCAGCAGTCTCGGGACTAGGGAGACCCAGTACTTC.

This clonotype was counted a few times. The rearrangement links TRBV18 to TRBJ1-1; weak D call: TRBD1 (6 bases). The CDR3 has 16 residues. Trimming removed 3 bases at V and 0 bases at J, with 14 bases between. Germline CDR1 and CDR2: KGHSH and LQKENI. The CDR3 region has the DNA TGTGCCAGCTCACCTACGACAGGTACCATGAACACTGAAGCTTTCTTT. Translating gives CASSPTTGTMNTEAFF.

A remark on this clonotype: With a much larger clone just one base away, this may be a read error. The chain carries TRBV6-2 or TRBV6-3 and TRBJ2-7, with D unclear. This CDR3 is built from 12 residues. V lost 2 bases, J lost 4 bases, and 6 bases lay in between. Germline CDR1 MNHEY, CDR2 SVGEGT. The CDR3: CASSYGEYEQYF. CDR3 sequence (DNA): TGTGCCAGCAGTTACGGGGAATACGAGCAGTACTTC.

This clonotype has a count of ten or more. The chain carries TRBV5-6 and TRBJ2-6; D may be TRBD2 (5 bases). V lost 0 bases, J lost 1 base, and 26 bases lay in between. The CDR3 extends over 22 amino acids. Germline CDR1 and CDR2: SGHDT and YYEEEE. The CDR3 reads CASSLALVIPGTSGSGANVLTF. CDR3 DNA: TGTGCCAGCAGCTTGGCCCTCGTAATTCCCGGAACTAGTGGGTCTGGGGCCAACGTCCTGACTTTC. The whole variable domain, filled in from reference TRBV5-6 and TRBJ2-6, reads DAGVTQSPTHLIKTRGQQVTLRCSPKSGHDTVSWYQQALGQGPQFIFQYYEEEERQRGNFPDRFSGHQFPNYSSELNVNALLLGDSALYLCASSLALVIPGTSGSGANVLTFGAGSRLTVL.

Here the CDR3 reads CASSPRSGPQHF. CDR3 sequence (DNA): TGTGCCAGCAGCCCCCGTTCGGGGCCCCAGCATTTT. This chain links TRBV7-2 with TRBJ1-5; D remains unclear. Germline values: CDR1 SGHTA, CDR2 FQGNSA. The V and J ends lost 5 bases and 9 bases respectively, with 11 bases between them. The CDR3 totals 12 residues.

In DNA form, the CDR3 reads TGTGCCAGCAGCTCTCCGAGAAGACAGGGAGGGACAGGAAACACCATATATTTT. Amino acids: CASSSPRRQGGTGNTIYF. This sequence joins TRBV7-9 and TRBJ1-3; 7 positions match TRBD1. The CDR3 sequence is 18 residues long. Germline V lookup: CDR1 SEHNR, CDR2 FQNEAQ (reference sequence). The V and J ends lost 4 bases and 4 bases, in that order; junction bases with no gene match: 16.

This sequence joins TRBV3-1 and TRBJ2-3; no reliable D call. Looked up from germline, CDR1 is LGHDT and CDR2 is YNNKEL (reference sequence). The V end lost 1 base, the J end lost 3 bases, and 8 bases lay between the germline ends. The CDR3 extends over 14 amino acids. The CDR3 region is CASSQGGMTDTQYF. The CDR3 DNA reads TGTGCCAGCAGCCAAGGAGGTATGACAGATACGCAGTATTTT.

This clonotype was counted a few times. J is TRBJ2-3 and V is TRBV6-1; D possibly corresponds to TRBD2 (6 bases). CDR1 MNHNS and CDR2 SASEGT come from the germline V gene. The CDR3 spans 15 residues. Between the trimmed V and J ends, which lost 0 bases and 9 bases, there was a span of 16 bases. CDR3 in amino acids: CASSEAGLFGGTQYF. The CDR3, as DNA: TGTGCCAGCAGTGAAGCTGGGTTGTTTGGGGGGACGCAGTATTTT.

This clonotype appeared a few times. The chain carries TRBV4-3 and TRBJ1-4; D not certain. CDR3 size: 16 residues. Germline V lookup: CDR1 LGHNA, CDR2 YSLEER. The V and J ends lost 0 bases and 8 bases respectively, with 16 bases between them. DNA of the CDR3: TGCGCCAGCAGCCAAGAGCTGGTTTCTTGGTGGGAAAAACTGTTTTTT. Translation gives CASSQELVSWWEKLFF.

This clonotype turned up a few times. The V and J genes are TRBV18 and TRBJ1-1; 10 nucleotides line up with TRBD1. Germline V gene data show CDR1 as KGHSH and CDR2 as LQKENI. V lost 0 bases and J lost 5; bases outside the gene matches: 9. The CDR3 extends over 17 amino acids. CDR3 residues: CASSPPGWGQGSTEAFF. The DNA for the CDR3 is TGTGCCAGCTCACCACCGGGCTGGGGACAGGGGTCTACTGAAGCTTTCTTT.

This clonotype has a handful of counts. The chain joins TRBV6-5 to TRBJ1-4; D perhaps matches TRBD1 (5 bases). The CDR3 has 13 amino acids. Germline lookup yields CDR1 MNHEY and CDR2 SVGAGI. V dropped 7 bases and J dropped 2 bases, with 8 bases sitting between them. For the CDR3, the DNA is TGTGCCAGCATGACAGCGACTAATGAAAAACTGTTTTTT. It encodes CASMTATNEKLFF.

The V gene is TRBV7-2, the J gene TRBJ2-2; no reliable D call. Germline V gene sequence: CDR1 SGHTA, CDR2 FQGNSA. Trimming cost V 5 bases and J 8 bases, with 9 bases left between them. This CDR3 spans 12 amino acids. CDR3 sequence reads: CASSQRSGELFF. CDR3 nucleotides: TGTGCCAGCAGCCAGCGATCGGGGGAGCTGTTTTTT.

CDR3 amino acids: CASRAGGTNEQFF. CDR3 DNA sequence: TGTGCCAGCAGAGCGGGGGGCACCAATGAGCAGTTCTTC. V gene TRBV12-3 or TRBV12-4 combines with J gene TRBJ2-1, with 9 nucleotides matching TRBD2. The V gene end was trimmed by 6 bases and the J gene end by 6 bases; junction bases not matched to a gene: 3. CDR3 length: 13 residues.

The J gene is TRBJ2-1, the V gene TRBV7-9; no reliable D call. Germline CDR1 SEHNR, CDR2 FQNEAQ (reference sequence). Trimming pared 8 bases from V and 4 bases from J, leaving 9 bases between. This CDR3 comprises 12 residues. DNA of the CDR3: TGTGCCAGCCTTTCAGAATACAATGAGCAGTTCTTC. Translated, it gives CASLSEYNEQFF.

This clonotype was seen ten or more times. The rearrangement joins TRBV12-3 or TRBV12-4 to TRBJ1-1; D might be TRBD1 (6 bases). This CDR3 has 15 residues. V lost 1 base and J 1 base, leaving 10 bases between the germline ends. This CDR3 is CASSLGPGQNTEAFF. Written as DNA, the CDR3 is TGTGCCAGCAGTTTAGGGCCGGGACAGAACACTGAAGCTTTCTTT.

The chain carries TRBV5-1 and TRBJ2-3; the D gene is possibly TRBD2 (6 bases). The CDR3 runs 14 residues. The V and J ends lost 4 bases and 5 bases respectively, with 14 bases between them. Germline assignment: CDR1 SGHRS and CDR2 YFSETQ. The CDR3 protein is CASSPGTYRDTQYF. The CDR3, as DNA: TGCGCCAGCAGCCCGGGGACTTACAGAGATACGCAGTATTTT.

This clonotype was counted a few times. The CDR3 is CASSTGQLNTGELFF. In nucleotides, the CDR3 is TGTGCCAGCAGTACGGGACAGTTGAACACCGGGGAGCTGTTTTTT. V gene TRBV12-3 or TRBV12-4 combines with J gene TRBJ2-2; 7 bases agree with TRBD1. The CDR3 runs 15 residues. Germline trimming cut 5 bases from V and 1 base from J; bases unmatched to any gene: 4.

This clonotype was counted ten times or more. V is TRBV29-1 and J is TRBJ1-2, with D possibly TRBD1 on 5 matching bases. Germline values: CDR1 SQVTM, CDR2 ANQGSEA. The CDR3 loop spans 13 amino acids. V was cut by 0 bases and J by 5 bases, with 10 bases left in between. In nucleotides, the CDR3 is TGCAGCGTTGAAGATGGTCCAGGGTATGGCTACACCTTC. Translating it yields CSVEDGPGYGYTF.

V and J are TRBV10-3 and TRBJ1-2, with D unresolved. This CDR3 is 15 amino acids long. Trimming shortened V by 3 bases and J by 4 bases, and 15 bases separated the two germline ends. CDR1 is ENHRY and CDR2 is SYGVKD in the germline V gene. In nucleotides, the CDR3 is TGTGCCATCAGTGAAAACGGACGGGCGGGCTATGGCTACACCTTC. Translation gives CAISENGRAGYGYTF.

The sample holds a few counts of this clonotype. The rearrangement links TRBV18 to TRBJ2-5, with D possibly being TRBD2 (6 bases). V lost 2 bases and J 1 base, leaving 11 bases between the germline ends. Germline CDR1 reads KGHSH; CDR2 reads LQKENI. The CDR3 is 15 residues long. The CDR3 coding sequence is TGTGCCAGCTCACCATCGGGGGTAGGCCAAGAGACCCAGTACTTC. Translated, it gives CASSPSGVGQETQYF.

This clonotype was recorded at least ten times. J is TRBJ2-3 and V is TRBV28; no definite D call. V was shortened by 6 bases and J by 4 bases, with 20 bases between the two germline ends. This CDR3 has 16 amino acids. Germline V CDR1 and CDR2: MDHEN, SYDVKM. The CDR3 protein is CASRTMTLPRSDTQYF. The CDR3 DNA follows: TGTGCCAGCAGGACAATGACTCTCCCAAGGTCAGATACGCAGTATTTT. The full variable domain, its missing parts supplied by reference TRBV28 and TRBJ2-3, is DVKVTQSSRYLVKRTGEKVFLECVQDMDHENMFWYRQDPGLGLRLIYFSYDVKMKEKGDIPEGYSVSREKKERFSLILESASTNQTSMYLCASRTMTLPRSDTQYFGPGTRLTVL.

This clonotype was picked up many times. V usage is TRBV3-1 and J usage is TRBJ2-3, with TRBD2 as a possible D gene (5 bases). The germline V and J ends were trimmed by 4 bases and 0 bases, with 11 bases remaining between them. The CDR3 is 15 amino acids. Germline CDR1 LGHDT, CDR2 YNNKEL (reference sequence). CDR3 bases: TGTGCCAGCAGCCGACGGGGTCCTAGCACAGATACGCAGTATTTT. It specifies CASSRRGPSTDTQYF.

This clonotype has a handful of counts. The J gene is TRBJ2-3, the V gene TRBV20-1; TRBD2 matches 10 bases. Germline V gives CDR1 DFQATT, CDR2 SNEGSKA (reference sequence). Unmatched junction bases numbered 14, after V lost 3 bases and J lost 8 bases. The CDR3 sequence is 16 residues long. The CDR3 region has the DNA TGCAGTGCTAGGGCCCCAAGCGGGGGGGCCATCGGTACGCAGTATTTT. Translation: CSARAPSGGAIGTQYF.

In its sample, this clonotype was seen many times. The genes are TRBV12-3 or TRBV12-4 and TRBJ1-2; 9 nucleotides line up with TRBD1. V gave up 6 bases and J gave up 0 bases; unmatched junction bases: 2. The CDR3 has 14 amino acids. CDR3 nucleotides: TGTGCCAGCAGAGGGACAGGGTCTAACTATGGCTACACCTTC. Translated, it gives CASRGTGSNYGYTF.

There are many counts of this clonotype. The chain is built from TRBV27 and TRBJ2-3; perhaps TRBD2 as D (6 bases). The germline gives CDR1 MNHEY, CDR2 SMNVEV (reference sequence). The length of the CDR3 is 15 residues. The V end lost 6 bases, the J end lost 1 base, and 14 bases lay between the germline ends. The CDR3 DNA follows: TGTGCCAGCAGATTGAAGGGACTGGGCACAGATACGCAGTATTTT. This codes for CASRLKGLGTDTQYF.

This clonotype appeared many times. This chain connects TRBV4-1 to TRBJ1-5, with TRBD1 identical over 7 bases. The germline gives CDR1 MGHRA, CDR2 YSYEKL. V dropped 1 base and J dropped 8; count of bases not matched to a gene: 14. This CDR3 spans 17 amino acids. CDR3 region: CASSQAGQGETQKPQHF. For the CDR3, the DNA is TGCGCCAGCAGCCAAGCGGGGCAGGGGGAAACACAAAAGCCCCAGCATTTT.